A selection of T cell receptor beta chains follows, all from one sample in a study of cytomegalovirus exposure and HLA in healthy donors. Clones were sequenced by immunoSEQ multiplex PCR, and TCRdb holds only the in-frame ones, with some missing. Of about 70,000 clones listed, 85% to 95% were seen once; the top ten hold 1.5% to 2%. Material for sequencing was PBMCs. Every receptor here comes from a woman younger than 30 in good health and CMV-seropositive. Each CDR3 is given with its conserved first and last residue. The D gene is left open where the match is weak. Clone size, where shown, is once, few, many, or a class for clones that have expanded.

d_gene,abundance,v_gene,j_gene,CDR3aa,CDR3nt
TRBD2,once,TRBV5-1,TRBJ2-1,CASSLVTSGGVDEQFF,TGCGCCAGCAGCTTGGTAACTAGCGGGGGAGTCGATGAGCAGTTCTTC
.,.,TRBV4-1,TRBJ2-1,CASSPQADRDYNEQFF,TGCGCCAGCAGCCCGCAAGCGGACCGGGACTACAATGAGCAGTTCTTC
TRBD1,.,TRBV7-2,TRBJ1-1,CASRRDSFTNTEAFF,TGTGCCAGCAGGCGGGACAGCTTTACGAACACTGAAGCTTTCTTT
TRBD1,.,TRBV15,TRBJ1-5,CATSRGDRNNQPQHF,TGTGCCACCAGCAGAGGGGACAGGAACAATCAGCCCCAGCATTTT
TRBD2,.,TRBV6-6,TRBJ2-2,CASSSPGLAAGELFF,TGTGCCAGCAGTTCTCCCGGACTAGCGGCCGGGGAGCTGTTTTTT
TRBD2,.,TRBV7-2,TRBJ2-1,CASSLGVGLGGGATNEQFF,TGTGCCAGCAGCTTAGGGGTCGGTCTCGGCGGGGGGGCCACCAATGAGCAGTTCTTC
TRBD1,.,TRBV30,TRBJ1-3,CAWSKQGLYTIYF,TGTGCCTGGAGTAAACAGGGGTTATACACCATATATTTT
TRBD1,.,TRBV7-6,TRBJ2-7,CASSPLGARGSYEQYF,TGTGCCAGCAGCCCACTGGGAGCCAGGGGGTCCTACGAGCAGTACTTC
.,.,TRBV19,TRBJ1-2,CASVQGNYGYTF,TGTGCCAGCGTTCAGGGAAACTATGGCTACACCTTC
.,.,TRBV18,TRBJ1-5,CASSPRETQRGSNQPQHF,TGTGCCAGCTCACCAAGAGAAACCCAGCGCGGGAGCAATCAGCCCCAGCATTTT
.,.,TRBV5-4,TRBJ1-1,CASSLVGRGGGMNTEAFF,TGTGCCAGCAGCTTGGTGGGCAGGGGTGGTGGCATGAACACTGAAGCTTTCTTT
TRBD1,.,TRBV5-1,TRBJ1-1,CASSPGQGVSEAFF,TGCGCCAGCAGCCCGGGACAGGGAGTGTCAGAAGCTTTCTTT
.,.,TRBV5-1,TRBJ1-4,CASRPDSEKLFF,TGCGCCAGCAGGCCGGACAGCGAAAAACTGTTTTTT
.,.,TRBV5-1,TRBJ2-1,CASSLTSSSYNEQFF,TGCGCCAGCAGCTTAACTAGTAGCTCCTACAATGAGCAGTTCTTC
TRBD2,.,TRBV2,TRBJ2-7,CASRVLAGETYEQYF,TGTGCCAGCAGGGTACTAGCGGGGGAAACCTACGAGCAGTACTTC
.,.,TRBV30,TRBJ1-2,CAWSTLREGLTYGYTF,TGTGCCTGGAGTACCCTGCGGGAGGGTCTGACCTATGGCTACACCTTC
.,.,TRBV4-1,TRBJ1-5,CASSRPGDQPQHF,TGCGCCAGCAGCAGGCCCGGGGATCAGCCCCAGCATTTT
.,.,TRBV14,TRBJ2-7,CASSPVLSYEQYF,TGTGCCAGCAGCCCGGTTCTGAGCTACGAGCAGTACTTC
.,.,TRBV11-2,TRBJ1-1,CASSPQGRFTEAFF,TGTGCCAGCAGCCCTCAGGGGAGATTCACTGAAGCTTTCTTT
TRBD2,.,TRBV7-3,TRBJ2-3,CASSSPPLLAGGADTQYF,TGTGCCAGCAGCTCGCCACCTTTACTAGCGGGAGGCGCAGATACGCAGTATTTT
.,.,TRBV19,TRBJ1-2,CASSDPSEGGSVSYGYTF,TGTGCCAGTAGTGACCCGTCGGAGGGGGGGTCGGTGAGCTATGGCTACACCTTC
TRBD1,.,TRBV4-1,TRBJ2-6,CASSQGGRGRTGANVLTF,TGCGCCAGCAGCCAAGGGGGCAGGGGGCGGACTGGGGCCAACGTCCTGACTTTC
.,.,TRBV5-1,TRBJ1-5,CASSQDSPSQPQHF,TGCGCCAGCAGCCAGGACAGCCCCAGTCAGCCCCAGCATTTT
.,.,TRBV5-4,TRBJ2-1,CASSSGDPSYNEQFF,TGTGCCAGCAGCTCAGGGGACCCCTCCTACAATGAGCAGTTCTTC
.,.,TRBV13,TRBJ1-5,CASSLGGQISNQPQHF,TGTGCCAGCAGCTTAGGCGGACAGATCAGCAATCAGCCCCAGCATTTT
TRBD1,few,TRBV4-1,TRBJ1-2,CASSRLPRDRESYTF,TGCGCCAGCAGCCGACTCCCCCGGGACAGGGAATCATACACCTTC
.,.,TRBV4-2,TRBJ1-1,CASSPLGGGPNTEAFF,TGTGCCAGCAGCCCCTTGGGGGGAGGACCGAACACTGAAGCTTTCTTT
TRBD2,.,TRBV7-8,TRBJ2-2,CASSHRMGTSGRARRELFF,TGTGCCAGCAGCCACCGTATGGGGACTAGCGGGAGGGCCCGTCGGGAGCTGTTTTTT
.,.,TRBV30,TRBJ2-2,CAWSLQFGELFF,TGTGCCTGGAGTTTACAGTTCGGGGAGCTGTTTTTT